Detailed here is one TCR beta chain. The record originates from a study of blood T cell repertoires in COVID-19. Study information: Sources were T cells, B-cell-depleted T cells, or PBMCs; the material itself was cDNA or gDNA.

While infection was still active, Seattle patients were enrolled and then followed longitudinally. The table came from immunoSEQ multiplex PCR; TCRdb's copy has only in-frame clones and leaves some out. In the table there are 150,000 to 200,000 clones, approximately 87% of which are singletons. The sequenced material came from peripheral blood. This TCR was sampled from a woman aged 55-70 years with COVID-19, enrolled during active disease.

This CDR3 reads CASSLEQGATEAFF. CDR3 DNA: TGTGCCAGCAGCCTCGAACAGGGGGCCACTGAAGCTTTCTTT. This chain uses TRBV14 with TRBJ1-1; 9 nucleotides line up with TRBD1. Germline CDR1 is SGHDN and CDR2 is FVKESK. J was trimmed by 4 bases and V by 4 bases; bases with no gene match: 4. The CDR3 has 14 amino acids.